This T cell receptor (beta chain) derives from a study of blood T cell repertoires in COVID-19. Study overall: Sites in the United States, Italy and Spain provided acute and convalescent COVID-19 samples.

The ends were cut back, 10 bases at V and 0 bases at J, with 12 bases in the middle. Germline V CDR1 and CDR2: SGHTA, FQGNSA. The CDR3 consists of 14 residues. Original methodology: Reference gene primers were amplified, and this amplification served to estimate nucleated cell counts. Some clones are missing from TCRdb's copy, which holds only in-frame ones; the method was immunoSEQ multiplex PCR. That table furnishes V, J and clone size, whereas the DNA furnished D and trimming. This table holds 200,000 to 300,000 clones, around 88% found once. The chain joins TRBV7-2 to TRBJ2-2; D remains ambiguous. This clonotype originated in a young man with active or convalescent COVID-19. Sequences were obtained from peripheral blood. CDR3 nucleotide sequence: TGTGCCATTCGACCCACAGCGAACACCGGGGAGCTGTTTTTT. It is translated as CAIRPTANTGELFF.